This T cell receptor beta chain was recorded in a study of blood T cell repertoires in COVID-19. Study-level background: In each case, the material was cDNA or gDNA derived from T cells, B-cell-depleted T cells, or PBMCs.

Authors' data handling: Amplifying reference gene primers gave estimates of nucleated cell counts. Using immunoSEQ multiplex PCR, the repertoire was profiled, and TCRdb retains in-frame clones only, with some absent. V and J calls and clone size follow that table, whereas D and trimming were derived from the DNA. The sample carries 110,000 or so clones, about 85% recorded once. V gave up 4 bases and J gave up 2 bases; unmatched junction bases: 8. The CDR3 extends over 18 amino acids. CDR1 is LGHDT and CDR2 is YNNKEL in the germline V gene (reference sequence). The origin of this receptor is a man aged 40-49 years with acute or convalescent COVID-19. The rearrangement links TRBV3-1 (or the pseudogene TRBV3-2) to TRBJ2-6, with 10 positions matching TRBD1. Sequencing was performed on peripheral blood. This chain's CDR3 is CASSLHSGTGAGANVLTF. In DNA form, the CDR3 reads TGTGCCAGCAGCCTACACTCCGGGACAGGGGCTGGGGCCAACGTCCTGACTTTC.